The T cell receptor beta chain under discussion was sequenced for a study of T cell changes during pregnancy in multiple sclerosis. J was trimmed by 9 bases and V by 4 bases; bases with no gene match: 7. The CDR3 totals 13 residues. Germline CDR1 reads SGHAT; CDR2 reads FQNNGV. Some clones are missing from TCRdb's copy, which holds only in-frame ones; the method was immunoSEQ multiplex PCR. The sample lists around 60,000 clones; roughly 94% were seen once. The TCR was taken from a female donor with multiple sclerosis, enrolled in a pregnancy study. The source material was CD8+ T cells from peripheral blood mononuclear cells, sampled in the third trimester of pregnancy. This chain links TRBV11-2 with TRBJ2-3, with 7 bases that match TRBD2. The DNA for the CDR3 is TGTGCCAGCAGCTCGACTGACGGGAGGACGCAGTATTTT. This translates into CASSSTDGRTQYF.